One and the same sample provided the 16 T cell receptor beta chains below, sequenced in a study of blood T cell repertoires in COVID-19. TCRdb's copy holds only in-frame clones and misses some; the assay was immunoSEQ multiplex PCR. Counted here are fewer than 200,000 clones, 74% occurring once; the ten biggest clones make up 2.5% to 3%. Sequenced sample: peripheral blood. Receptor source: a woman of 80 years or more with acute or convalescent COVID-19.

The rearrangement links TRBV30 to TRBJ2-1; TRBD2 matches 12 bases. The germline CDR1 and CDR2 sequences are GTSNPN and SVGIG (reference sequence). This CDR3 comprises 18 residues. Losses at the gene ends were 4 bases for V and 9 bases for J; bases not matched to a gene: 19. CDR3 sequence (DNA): TGTGCCTGGAAAGCGGTAGTGGCTAGCGGGAGGGCCAGAGGTGAGCAGTTCTTC. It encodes CAWKAVVASGRARGEQFF.

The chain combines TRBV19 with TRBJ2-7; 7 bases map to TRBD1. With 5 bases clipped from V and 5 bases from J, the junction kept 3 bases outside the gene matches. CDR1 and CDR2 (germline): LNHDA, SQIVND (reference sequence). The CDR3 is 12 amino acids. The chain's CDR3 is CASSRQGHEQYF. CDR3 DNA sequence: TGTGCCAGTAGTCGACAGGGTCACGAGCAGTACTTC.

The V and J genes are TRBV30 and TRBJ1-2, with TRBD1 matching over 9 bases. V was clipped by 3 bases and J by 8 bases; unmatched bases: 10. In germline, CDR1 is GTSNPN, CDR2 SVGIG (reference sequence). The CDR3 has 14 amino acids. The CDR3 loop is CAWSLSGTGSGYTF. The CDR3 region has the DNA TGTGCCTGGAGCCTGTCAGGGACAGGGAGCGGCTACACCTTC.

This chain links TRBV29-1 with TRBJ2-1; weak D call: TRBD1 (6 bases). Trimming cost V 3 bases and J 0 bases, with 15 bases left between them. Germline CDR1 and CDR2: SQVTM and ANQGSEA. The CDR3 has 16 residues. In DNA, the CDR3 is TGCAGCGTTGATTCATTTACAGGGAGCTCCTACAATGAGCAGTTCTTC. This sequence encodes CSVDSFTGSSYNEQFF.

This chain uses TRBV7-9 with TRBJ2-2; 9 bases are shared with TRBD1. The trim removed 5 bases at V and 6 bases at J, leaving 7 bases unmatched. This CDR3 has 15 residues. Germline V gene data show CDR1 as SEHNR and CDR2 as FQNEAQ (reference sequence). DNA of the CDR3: TGTGCCAGCAGCCCCGGGACAGGGTTCCCCGGGGAGCTGTTTTTT. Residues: CASSPGTGFPGELFF.

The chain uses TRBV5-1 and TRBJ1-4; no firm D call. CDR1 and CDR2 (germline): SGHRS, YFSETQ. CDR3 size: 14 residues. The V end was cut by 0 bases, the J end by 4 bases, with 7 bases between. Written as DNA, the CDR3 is TGCGCCAGCAGCTTGGCCCTCAGTAATGAAAAACTGTTTTTT. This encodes CASSLALSNEKLFF.

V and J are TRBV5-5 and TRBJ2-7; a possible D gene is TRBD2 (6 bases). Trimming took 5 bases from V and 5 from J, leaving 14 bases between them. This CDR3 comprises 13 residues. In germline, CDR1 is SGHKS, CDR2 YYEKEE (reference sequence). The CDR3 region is CASSPVDYDEQYF. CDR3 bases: TGTGCCAGCAGTCCGGTGGACTATGACGAGCAGTACTTC.

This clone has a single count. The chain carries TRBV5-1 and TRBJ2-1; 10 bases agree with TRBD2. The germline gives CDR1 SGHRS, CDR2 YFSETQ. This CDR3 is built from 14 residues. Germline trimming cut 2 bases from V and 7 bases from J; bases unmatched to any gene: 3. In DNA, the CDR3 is TGCGCCAGCAGCTTAGGACTAGCGGTGAATGAGCAGTTCTTC. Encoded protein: CASSLGLAVNEQFF.

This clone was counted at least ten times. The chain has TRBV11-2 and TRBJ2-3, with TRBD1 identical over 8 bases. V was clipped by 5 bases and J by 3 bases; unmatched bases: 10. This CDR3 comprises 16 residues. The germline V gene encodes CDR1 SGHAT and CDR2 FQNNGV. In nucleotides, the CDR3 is TGTGCCAGCAGCCCTCCGACAGGGGTTGGGACAGATACGCAGTATTTT. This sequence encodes CASSPPTGVGTDTQYF.

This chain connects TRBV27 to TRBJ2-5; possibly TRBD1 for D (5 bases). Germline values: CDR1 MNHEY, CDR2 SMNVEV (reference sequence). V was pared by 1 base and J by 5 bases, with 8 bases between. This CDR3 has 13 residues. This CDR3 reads CASSLLGRETQYF. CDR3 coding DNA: TGTGCCAGCAGTTTATTGGGGCGCGAGACCCAGTACTTC.

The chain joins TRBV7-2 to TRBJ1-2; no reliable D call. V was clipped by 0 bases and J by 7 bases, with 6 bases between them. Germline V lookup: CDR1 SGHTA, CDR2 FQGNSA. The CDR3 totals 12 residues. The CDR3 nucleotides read TGTGCCAGCAGCTTAGCCCCCGGTGGCTACACCTTC. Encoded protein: CASSLAPGGYTF.

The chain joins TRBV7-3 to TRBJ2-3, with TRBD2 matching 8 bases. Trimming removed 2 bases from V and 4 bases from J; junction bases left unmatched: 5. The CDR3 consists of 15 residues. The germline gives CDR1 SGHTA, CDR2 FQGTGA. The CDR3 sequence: CASSLEAGAADTQYF. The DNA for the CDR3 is TGTGCCAGCAGCTTAGAAGCGGGAGCGGCAGATACGCAGTATTTT.

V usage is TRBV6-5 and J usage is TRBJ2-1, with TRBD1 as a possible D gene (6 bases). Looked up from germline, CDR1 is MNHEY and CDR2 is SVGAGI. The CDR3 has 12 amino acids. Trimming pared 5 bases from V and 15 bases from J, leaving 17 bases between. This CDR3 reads CASSLPDSLRFF. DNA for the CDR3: TGTGCCAGCAGTCTCCCGGACAGTCTGAGGTTCTTC.

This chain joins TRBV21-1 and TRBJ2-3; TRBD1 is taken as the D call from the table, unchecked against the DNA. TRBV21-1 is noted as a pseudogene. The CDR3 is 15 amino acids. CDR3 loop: CASSKDRASKDTQYF. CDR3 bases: TGTGCCAGCAGCAAGGACAGGGCGTCCAAAGATACGCAGTATTTT.

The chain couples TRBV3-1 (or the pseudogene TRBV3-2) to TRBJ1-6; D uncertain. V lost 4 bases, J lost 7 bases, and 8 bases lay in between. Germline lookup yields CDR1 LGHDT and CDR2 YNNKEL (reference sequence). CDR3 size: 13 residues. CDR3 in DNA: TGTGCCAGCAGCCGGCGGGAGAATTCACCCCTCCACTTT. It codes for CASSRRENSPLHF.

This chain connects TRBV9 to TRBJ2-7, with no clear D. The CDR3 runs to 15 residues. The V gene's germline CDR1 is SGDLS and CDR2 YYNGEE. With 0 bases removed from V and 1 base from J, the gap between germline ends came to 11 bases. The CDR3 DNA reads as TGTGCCAGCAGCGTAGCTCCACACCCATCCTACGAGCAGTACTTC. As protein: CASSVAPHPSYEQYF.